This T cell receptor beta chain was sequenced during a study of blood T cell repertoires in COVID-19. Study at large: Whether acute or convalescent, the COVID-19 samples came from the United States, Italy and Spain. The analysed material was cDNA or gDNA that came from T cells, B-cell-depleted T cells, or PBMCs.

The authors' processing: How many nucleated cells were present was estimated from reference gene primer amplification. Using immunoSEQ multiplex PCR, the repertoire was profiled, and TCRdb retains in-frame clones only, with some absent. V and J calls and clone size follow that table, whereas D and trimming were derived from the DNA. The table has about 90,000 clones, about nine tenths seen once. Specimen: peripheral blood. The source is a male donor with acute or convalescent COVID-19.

CDR3 residues: CASSEWGRGDTGELFF. Written as DNA, the CDR3 is TGTGCCAGCAGTGAATGGGGCAGGGGAGACACCGGGGAGCTGTTTTTT. This chain uses TRBV25-1 with TRBJ2-2; a weak D match, TRBD1 (6 bases). The CDR3 totals 16 residues. Trimming removed 1 base at V and 3 bases at J, with 12 bases between. Germline assignment: CDR1 MGHDK and CDR2 SYGVNS.